A selection of T cell receptor beta chains follows, all from one sample in a study of blood T cell repertoires in COVID-19. Clones were read by immunoSEQ multiplex PCR, and TCRdb kept only the in-frame ones, dropping some. This table has tens of thousands of clones, 85% appearing once. The specimen was peripheral blood. Receptors originate from a man older than 75 with acute or convalescent COVID-19. Both conserved end residues are part of each CDR3. D genes are given only for firm matches. Size tells how often a clone was seen (once, few, many) or the class of an expanded clone, and some rows leave it out.

>TRBD1|TRBJ1-2|TRBV3-1/TRBV3-2|15|NA
CASSPRAGGSAGYTF
TGTGCCAGCAGCCCCCGGGCAGGGGGATCAGCTGGCTACACCTTC
>TRBD1|TRBJ2-7|TRBV7-2|13|NA
CASSTGTAYEQYF
TGTGCCAGCAGTACCGGGACAGCTTACGAGCAGTACTTC
>NA|TRBJ1-5|TRBV6-5|14|few
CASKARAGNQPQHF
TGTGCCAGCAAAGCGCGGGCCGGCAATCAGCCCCAGCATTTT
>TRBD1|TRBJ1-2|TRBV24-1|14|NA
CATSDRGQGDGYTF
TGTGCCACCAGTGACAGGGGACAGGGCGATGGCTACACCTTC
>TRBD2|TRBJ2-7|TRBV28|14|once
CASSLELAGYEQYF
TGTGCCAGCAGTTTAGAACTAGCGGGCTACGAGCAGTACTTC
>NA|TRBJ2-3|TRBV5-1|15|NA
CASSTSGTIADTQYF
TGCGCCAGCAGCACCAGCGGAACCATCGCAGATACGCAGTATTTT
>NA|TRBJ1-6|TRBV2|16|once
CASSPSGPGMDSPLHF
TGTGCCAGCAGCCCGAGCGGGCCAGGAATGGATTCACCCCTCCACTTT
>NA|TRBJ1-6|TRBV18|15|NA
CASSPLQGKGSPLHF
TGTGCCAGCTCACCATTGCAGGGTAAAGGATCACCCCTCCACTTT
>TRBD2|TRBJ2-7|TRBV11-2|15|NA
CASSSGLAGSYEQYF
TGTGCCAGCAGCTCCGGACTAGCGGGGAGCTACGAGCAGTACTTC
>NA|TRBJ1-2|TRBV5-8|15|NA
CASSLAPLSARGYTF
TGTGCCAGCAGCTTGGCTCCTTTATCGGCGAGGGGCTACACCTTC
>TRBD1|TRBJ2-7|TRBV5-5|14|few
CASSPIQGAEEQYF
TGTGCCAGCAGCCCGATACAGGGGGCGGAGGAGCAGTACTTC
>TRBD1|TRBJ2-1|TRBV27|15|NA
CASRDPGTVPNEQFF
TGTGCCAGCAGGGACCCGGGGACAGTCCCTAATGAGCAGTTCTTC